The clone carrying this TCR beta chain is termed medium-sized. TCRdb's copy holds only in-frame clones and misses some; the assay was immunoSEQ multiplex PCR. This repertoire shows about 50,000 clones, 89% found once; its top ten account for 12%. The CDR3 runs to 15 residues. The germline V gene has CDR1 MNHEY and CDR2 SMNVEV (reference sequence). With 6 bases clipped from V and 5 bases from J, the junction kept 9 bases outside the gene matches. The sample belongs to a study of CD4+ T cells in melanoma. This sequence originates from a human donor with melanoma. This chain joins TRBV27 and TRBJ2-7; 11 nucleotides line up with TRBD2. The sample comprised peripheral blood. The CDR3 coding sequence is TGTGCCAGCAGACTTAGCGGGGGGGCCATCCACGAGCAGTACTTC. Encoded protein: CASRLSGGAIHEQYF.